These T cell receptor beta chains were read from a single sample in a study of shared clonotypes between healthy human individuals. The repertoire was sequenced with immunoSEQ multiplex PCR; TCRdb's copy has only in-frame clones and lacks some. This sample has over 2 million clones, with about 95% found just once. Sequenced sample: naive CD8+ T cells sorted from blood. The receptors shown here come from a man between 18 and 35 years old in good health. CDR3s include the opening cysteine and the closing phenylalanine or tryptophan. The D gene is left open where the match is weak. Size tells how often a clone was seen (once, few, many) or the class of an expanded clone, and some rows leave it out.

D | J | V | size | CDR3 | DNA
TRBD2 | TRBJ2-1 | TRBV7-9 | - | CASSHPEGGGYNEQFF | TGTGCCAGCAGCCACCCGGAGGGCGGGGGCTACAATGAGCAGTTCTTC
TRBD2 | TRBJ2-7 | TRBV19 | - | CASSSSGGAYEQYF | TGTGCCAGTAGTAGTAGCGGGGGGGCATACGAGCAGTACTTC
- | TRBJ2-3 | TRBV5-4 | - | CASSLALRRDSTDTQYF | TGTGCCAGCAGCTTGGCCCTTAGAAGGGATAGCACAGATACGCAGTATTTT
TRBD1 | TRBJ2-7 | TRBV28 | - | CASSWDSDRGTYEQYF | TGTGCCAGCAGTTGGGATAGCGACAGGGGGACCTACGAGCAGTACTTC
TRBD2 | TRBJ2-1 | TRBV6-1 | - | CASSEALAGGLNEQFF | TGTGCCAGCAGTGAAGCTCTAGCGGGGGGCCTAAATGAGCAGTTCTTC
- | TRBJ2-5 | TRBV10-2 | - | CASAVHGERSPQETQYF | TGCGCCAGCGCTGTCCACGGGGAGCGGTCACCTCAAGAGACCCAGTACTTC
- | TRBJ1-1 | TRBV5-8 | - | CASSFGQGTAEAFF | TGTGCCAGCAGCTTTGGGCAGGGAACCGCTGAAGCTTTCTTT
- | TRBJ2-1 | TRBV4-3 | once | CASSQVGAEQFF | TGCGCCAGCAGCCAAGTCGGGGCTGAGCAGTTCTTC
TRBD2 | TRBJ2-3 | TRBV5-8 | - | CASTFGLAGGTDTQYF | TGTGCCAGCACCTTTGGACTAGCGGGGGGCACAGATACGCAGTATTTT
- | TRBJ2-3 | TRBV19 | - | CASSTRDLSTDTQYF | TGTGCCAGTAGTACCAGGGACCTGAGCACAGATACGCAGTATTTT
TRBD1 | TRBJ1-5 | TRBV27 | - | CASGTPTGGRNQPQHF | TGTGCCAGCGGAACTCCGACAGGGGGCCGCAATCAGCCCCAGCATTTT
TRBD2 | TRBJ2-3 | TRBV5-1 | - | CASSPRLAASTDTQYF | TGCGCCAGCAGCCCCCGACTAGCGGCTAGCACAGATACGCAGTATTTT
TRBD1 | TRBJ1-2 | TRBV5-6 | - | CASSLETGNLYGYTF | TGTGCCAGCAGCTTGGAGACAGGGAATCTCTATGGCTACACCTTC
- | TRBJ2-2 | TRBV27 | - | CASGYGAGDTGELFF | TGTGCCAGCGGATATGGGGCAGGGGACACCGGGGAGCTGTTTTTT
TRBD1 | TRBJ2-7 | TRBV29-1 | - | CSVERTGYEQYF | TGCAGCGTTGAACGGACAGGGTACGAGCAGTACTTC
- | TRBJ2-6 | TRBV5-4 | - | CASSPRGSGANVLTF | TGTGCCAGCAGCCCCAGGGGTTCTGGGGCCAACGTCCTGACTTTC
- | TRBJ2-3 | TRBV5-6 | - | CASSLGRLGDTQYF | TGTGCCAGCAGCTTGGGGCGCCTCGGAGATACGCAGTATTTT
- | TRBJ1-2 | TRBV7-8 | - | CASSSGVGYGYTF | TGTGCCAGCAGCTCGGGGGTCGGCTATGGCTACACCTTC
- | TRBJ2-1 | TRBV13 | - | CASSPGHTNNEQFF | TGTGCCAGCAGCCCAGGACACACCAACAATGAGCAGTTCTTC
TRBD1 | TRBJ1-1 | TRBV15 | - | CATSGRTGLNTEAFF | TGTGCCACCAGCGGGAGGACAGGGCTGAACACTGAAGCTTTCTTT
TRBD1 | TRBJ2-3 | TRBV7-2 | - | CASSPLSTGPDTQYF | TGTGCCAGCAGCCCCCTTTCGACAGGGCCAGATACGCAGTATTTT
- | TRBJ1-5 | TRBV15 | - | CATSGTGNNQPQHF | TGTGCCACCAGCGGTACAGGCAATAATCAGCCCCAGCATTTT
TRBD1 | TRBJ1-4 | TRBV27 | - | CASSTSTGGKLFF | TGTGCCAGCAGCACCTCGACAGGGGGAAAACTGTTTTTT
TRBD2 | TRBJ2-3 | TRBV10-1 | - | CASSESMGLAGVGISTDTQYF | TGCGCCAGCAGTGAGTCTATGGGACTAGCGGGAGTTGGGATATCCACAGATACGCAGTATTTT
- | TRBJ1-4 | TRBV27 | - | CASTLREYEKLFF | TGTGCCAGCACCCTACGGGAGTATGAAAAACTGTTTTTT
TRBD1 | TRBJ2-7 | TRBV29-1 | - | CSVSDRGLTYEQYF | TGCAGCGTTTCCGACAGGGGACTTACCTACGAGCAGTACTTC
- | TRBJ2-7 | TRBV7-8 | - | CASSLGPSDYEQYF | TGTGCCAGCAGCTTGGGACCTTCGGACTACGAGCAGTACTTC
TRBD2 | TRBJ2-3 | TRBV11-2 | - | CASSPGGSYTDTQYF | TGTGCCAGCAGCCCCGGGGGGAGCTACACAGATACGCAGTATTTT
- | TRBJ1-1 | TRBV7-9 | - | CASSDPAGDTEAFF | TGTGCCAGCAGCGACCCGGCAGGGGACACTGAAGCTTTCTTT
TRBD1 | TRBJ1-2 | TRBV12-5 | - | CASAAWSDRGNYGYTF | TGTGCTAGTGCGGCATGGTCCGACAGGGGGAACTATGGCTACACCTTC
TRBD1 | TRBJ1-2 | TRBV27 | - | CASSSIRGLSYGYTF | TGTGCCAGCAGTTCGATCAGGGGGCTGTCCTATGGCTACACCTTC
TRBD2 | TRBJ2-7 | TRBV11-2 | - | CASSSTSAFSYEQYF | TGTGCCAGCAGCTCAACTAGCGCTTTCTCCTACGAGCAGTACTTC
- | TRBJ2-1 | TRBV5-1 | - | CASSLSSHSYNEQFF | TGCGCCAGCAGCTTGTCATCGCACTCCTACAATGAGCAGTTCTTC
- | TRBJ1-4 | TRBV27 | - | CASSLSGEGKLFF | TGTGCCAGCAGTTTATCTGGGGAGGGAAAACTGTTTTTT
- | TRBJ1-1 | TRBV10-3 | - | CAISESGEGNTEAFF | TGTGCCATCAGTGAGTCGGGGGAAGGAAACACTGAAGCTTTCTTT
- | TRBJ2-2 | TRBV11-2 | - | CASSQSGGLVTGELFF | TGTGCCAGCAGCCAGAGTGGGGGGCTGGTCACCGGGGAGCTGTTTTTT
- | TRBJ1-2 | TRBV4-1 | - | CASSQAGHYGYTF | TGCGCCAGCAGCCAAGCAGGGCACTATGGCTACACCTTC
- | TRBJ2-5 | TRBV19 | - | CASSIRTQGVETQYF | TGTGCCAGTAGTATAAGAACACAGGGTGTGGAGACCCAGTACTTC
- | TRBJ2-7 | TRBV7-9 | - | CASSLGPWTGRGYEQYF | TGTGCCAGCAGCTTAGGCCCCTGGACAGGGAGGGGATACGAGCAGTACTTC
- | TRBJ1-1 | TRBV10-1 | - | CASSESGEANTEAFF | TGCGCCAGCAGTGAGTCGGGGGAAGCAAACACTGAAGCTTTCTTT
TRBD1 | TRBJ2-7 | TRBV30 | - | CAWRGDSAYEQYF | TGTGCCTGGAGGGGGGACAGTGCCTACGAGCAGTACTTC
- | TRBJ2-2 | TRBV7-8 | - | CASSPAGSAYTGELFF | TGTGCCAGCAGCCCCGCGGGGTCAGCATACACCGGGGAGCTGTTTTTT
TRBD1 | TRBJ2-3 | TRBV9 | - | CASSVEGAGADTQYF | TGTGCCAGCAGCGTAGAGGGGGCAGGAGCAGATACGCAGTATTTT
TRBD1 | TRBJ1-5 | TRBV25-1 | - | CASSVWDRVREPQHF | TGTGCCAGCAGTGTTTGGGACAGGGTAAGAGAGCCCCAGCATTTT
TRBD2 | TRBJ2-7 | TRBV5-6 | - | CASSKGLAGSTYEQYF | TGTGCCAGCAGCAAAGGACTAGCGGGGAGTACCTACGAGCAGTACTTC
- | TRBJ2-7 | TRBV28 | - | CASSPGTAAYEQYF | TGTGCCAGCAGCCCCGGGACTGCAGCCTACGAGCAGTACTTC
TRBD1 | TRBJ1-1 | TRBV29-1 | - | CSGTRDRVVGSTEAFF | TGCAGCGGGACCCGGGACAGGGTAGTAGGTAGCACTGAAGCTTTCTTT
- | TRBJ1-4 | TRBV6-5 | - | CASSYKRNEKLFF | TGTGCCAGCAGTTACAAGCGCAATGAAAAACTGTTTTTT
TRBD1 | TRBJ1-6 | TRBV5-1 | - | CASSLGDRVVDYNSPLHF | TGCGCCAGCAGCTTGGGCGACAGGGTGGTCGACTATAATTCACCCCTCCACTTT
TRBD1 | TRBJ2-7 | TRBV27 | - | CASSPLSFRQGAYEQYF | TGTGCCAGCAGTCCCTTATCATTTCGACAGGGGGCCTACGAGCAGTACTTC
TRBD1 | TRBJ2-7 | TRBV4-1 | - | CASSQVPGQGGEQYF | TGCGCCAGCAGCCAAGTTCCGGGACAGGGGGGAGAGCAGTACTTC
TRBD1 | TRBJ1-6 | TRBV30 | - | CAWSVLRSYSGRGNSPLHF | TGTGCCTGGAGTGTACTCCGGTCGTATAGTGGCAGGGGGAATTCACCCCTCCACTTT
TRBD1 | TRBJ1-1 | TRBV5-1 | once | CASSWETGGTEAFF | TGCGCCAGCAGCTGGGAAACAGGGGGCACTGAAGCTTTCTTT
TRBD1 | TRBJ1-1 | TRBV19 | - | CASSMGRGQGWTEAFF | TGTGCCAGTAGTATGGGCCGGGGACAGGGGTGGACTGAAGCTTTCTTT
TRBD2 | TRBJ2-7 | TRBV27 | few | CASSPGTSGYEQYF | TGTGCCAGCAGCCCCGGGACTAGCGGCTACGAGCAGTACTTC